The present T cell receptor beta chain was sequenced within a study of blood T cell repertoires in COVID-19. Background on the study: The United States, Italy and Spain were the sources of the acute and convalescent COVID-19 samples. The cDNA or gDNA used as material had been derived from T cells, B-cell-depleted T cells, or PBMCs.

V lost 5 bases and J 14 bases, leaving 22 bases between the germline ends. The germline CDR1 and CDR2 sequences are MNHNY and SVGAGI (reference sequence). The CDR3 is made up of 14 amino acids. Original methodology: The authors estimated nucleated cell counts from reference gene primer amplification. TCRdb's copy holds only in-frame clones and misses some; the assay was immunoSEQ multiplex PCR. D and trimming come from the DNA, and the V and J calls and clone size come from that table. In the table there are roughly 120,000 clones, 70% to 90% of which are singletons. This receptor was taken from a woman aged 45-65 years with active or convalescent COVID-19. What was sequenced was peripheral blood. This rearrangement joins TRBV6-6 to TRBJ2-4; D gene uncertain. In DNA form, the CDR3 reads TGTGCCAGCAGTGGATATGGTAACGTTCGCGCGAAGTACTTC. It codes for CASSGYGNVRAKYF.